This TCR beta chain was retrieved from a study of blood T cell repertoires in COVID-19. Study at large: Collection of acute and convalescent COVID-19 samples took place in the United States, Italy and Spain. The analysed material was cDNA or gDNA that came from T cells, B-cell-depleted T cells, or PBMCs.

The authors' processing: Scientists estimated how many nucleated cells there were by amplifying reference gene primers. Clones were read by immunoSEQ multiplex PCR, and TCRdb kept only the in-frame ones, dropping some. D and trimming come from the DNA, and the V and J calls and clone size come from that table. The repertoire holds around 100,000 clones, with 70% to 80% as singletons. Germline CDR1 reads GTSNPN; CDR2 reads SVGIG (reference sequence). The germline V and J ends were trimmed by 0 bases and 3 bases, with 9 bases remaining between them. The CDR3 loop spans 14 amino acids. This chain links TRBV30 with TRBJ1-5, with D unclear. Input material: peripheral blood. This sequence was found in a woman in her seventies with acute or convalescent COVID-19. CDR3 region: CAWSVPGYNQPQHF. CDR3 DNA sequence: TGTGCCTGGAGTGTACCGGGATACAATCAGCCCCAGCATTTT.